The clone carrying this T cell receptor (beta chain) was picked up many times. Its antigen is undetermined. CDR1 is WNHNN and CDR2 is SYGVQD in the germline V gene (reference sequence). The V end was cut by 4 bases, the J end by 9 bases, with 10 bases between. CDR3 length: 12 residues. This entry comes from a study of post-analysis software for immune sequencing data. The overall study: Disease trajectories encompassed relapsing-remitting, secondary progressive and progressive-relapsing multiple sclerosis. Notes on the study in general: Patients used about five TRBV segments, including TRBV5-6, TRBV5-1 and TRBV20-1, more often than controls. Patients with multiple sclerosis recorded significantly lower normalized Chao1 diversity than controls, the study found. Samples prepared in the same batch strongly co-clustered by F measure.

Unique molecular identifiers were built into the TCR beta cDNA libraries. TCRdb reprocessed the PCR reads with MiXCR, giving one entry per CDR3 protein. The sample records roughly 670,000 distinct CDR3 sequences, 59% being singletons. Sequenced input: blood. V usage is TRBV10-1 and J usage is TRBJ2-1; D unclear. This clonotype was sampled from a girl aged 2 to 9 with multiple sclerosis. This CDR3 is CASSAGIGEQFF. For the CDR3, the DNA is TGCGCCAGCAGTGCTGGGATAGGTGAGCAGTTCTTC.